A single T cell receptor (beta chain) is shown here with its context. Its specificity is unknown. The data are from a study of cytomegalovirus exposure and HLA in healthy donors. As for the study in general: About 85 million unique TCRs from HLA-typed donors were held in an early release of data.

The CDR3 has 15 residues. With 1 base removed from V and 1 base from J, the gap between germline ends came to 11 bases. Germline V gene sequence: CDR1 SGHDN, CDR2 FVKESK. Study conclusions and caveats: Highly shared variants forming one cluster were likely a sequencing artifact. For cytomegalovirus status, the classifier reportedly gave diagnoses with high specificity and sensitivity.

Primers included in the PCR were 60 Vbeta and 13 Jbeta primers. Using immunoSEQ multiplex PCR, the repertoire was profiled, and TCRdb retains in-frame clones only, with some absent. In the table there are about 170,000 clones, 65% to 85% of which are singletons. This receptor was taken from a woman between 50 and 59 years old in good health and CMV-seropositive. The chain is built from TRBV14 and TRBJ2-7; possibly TRBD2 for D (6 bases). The sequenced material came from PBMCs. The CDR3, as DNA: TGTGCCAGCAGCCAAGCCGGGGGACGGTCCTACGAGCAGTACTTC. It yields the protein CASSQAGGRSYEQYF.